The 27 T cell receptor beta chains below all came from one sample that was sequenced in a study of OX40 agonist ivuxolimab in advanced cancers. Only in-frame clones appear in the TCRdb table, and some are missing; sequencing was by immunoSEQ multiplex PCR. The sample contains around 55,000 clones, more than 75% of which appear only once. The sample was CD4+ or CD8+ T cells sorted from blood, taken in a trial of the OX40 agonist ivuxolimab. These receptors were collected from an adult with an advanced solid tumor such as melanoma, head and neck, liver or kidney cancer.

The chain links TRBV19 to TRBJ2-3; 10 bases map to TRBD2. Germline V gives CDR1 LNHDA, CDR2 SQIVND (reference sequence). The V and J ends lost 6 bases and 6 bases, in that order; junction bases with no gene match: 6. This CDR3 has 14 residues. The CDR3 DNA follows: TGTGCCAGTAGGAGCGGGAGGGCCCCTGATACGCAGTATTTT. Encoded protein: CASRSGRAPDTQYF.

J is TRBJ2-3 and V is TRBV6-6; 7 nucleotides match TRBD2. The trim removed 6 bases at V and 5 bases at J, leaving 11 bases unmatched. This CDR3 is built from 15 residues. Germline-derived CDR1 and CDR2 are MNHNY and SVGAGI (reference sequence). This CDR3 reads CASRGSSGGGDTQYF. DNA of the CDR3: TGTGCCAGCAGGGGGTCTAGCGGCGGTGGAGATACGCAGTATTTT.

The chain couples TRBV11-2 to TRBJ1-1, with 8 bases lining up with TRBD1. Germline V gene sequence: CDR1 SGHAT, CDR2 FQNNGV. Germline trimming cut 0 bases from V and 10 bases from J; bases unmatched to any gene: 10. This CDR3 comprises 15 residues. The CDR3: CASSLDPGQVSRAFF. The CDR3 DNA reads TGTGCCAGCAGCTTAGATCCGGGACAGGTTTCTCGAGCTTTCTTT.

This clone was found once. The V gene is TRBV10-2, the J gene TRBJ2-7, with D possibly being TRBD1 (5 bases). CDR1 and CDR2 (germline): WSHSY, SAAADI. CDR3 length equals 13 residues. Between the trimmed V and J ends, which lost 4 bases and 1 base, there was a span of 8 bases. The CDR3 loop reads CASSATGSYEQYF. The CDR3 region has the DNA TGCGCCAGCAGTGCAACAGGTTCCTACGAGCAGTACTTC.

Only one count was recorded for this clone. The genes are TRBV4-1 and TRBJ2-1; 10 bases fit TRBD2. CDR3 length equals 16 residues. V was clipped by 1 base and J by 4 bases; unmatched bases: 4. Germline lookup yields CDR1 MGHRA and CDR2 YSYEKL. CDR3 residues: CASSQGPSGSYNEQFF. The DNA of the CDR3 is TGCGCCAGCAGCCAAGGACCTAGCGGGAGTTACAATGAGCAGTTCTTC.

The chain recombines TRBV10-1 with TRBJ2-7; 9 bases are shared with TRBD1. J lost 6 bases, V lost 2 bases, and 11 bases had no gene match. In germline, CDR1 is WNHNN, CDR2 SYGVQD (reference sequence). This CDR3 is 16 amino acids long. The CDR3 DNA reads as TGCGCCAGCAGTGAGGATATGGGACAGGGCCGGTCCGAGCAGTACTTC. This codes for CASSEDMGQGRSEQYF.

CDR3 nucleotides: TGTGCCAGCAGCTTGGAGAGGACTAGCGGATACAATGAGCAGTTCTTC. This gives the protein CASSLERTSGYNEQFF. The J gene is TRBJ2-1, the V gene TRBV5-6; 10 bases align to TRBD2. This CDR3 has 16 residues. The ends lost 0 bases at V and 4 bases at J; junction bases unmatched: 4. The germline gives CDR1 SGHDT, CDR2 YYEEEE.

CDR3 DNA: TGTGCCAGTAGTTCTTCTCCGGGACATGCTACCTACGAGCAGTACTTC. Translated, it gives CASSSSPGHATYEQYF. The chain recombines TRBV19 with TRBJ2-7; D may be TRBD1 (6 bases). The V end was cut by 5 bases, the J end by 2 bases, with 19 bases between. Germline-derived CDR1 and CDR2 are LNHDA and SQIVND (reference sequence). This CDR3 has 16 amino acids.

This chain links TRBV30 with TRBJ1-6; D remains unclear. CDR3 length: 14 amino acids. The germline gives CDR1 GTSNPN, CDR2 SVGIG (reference sequence). Trimming shortened V by 4 bases and J by 6 bases, and 13 bases separated the two germline ends. This CDR3 reads CAWMSMIPNSPLHF. The DNA of the CDR3 is TGTGCCTGGATGTCAATGATCCCTAATTCACCCCTCCACTTT.

The rearrangement uses TRBV6-1 and TRBJ1-5, with 8 bases that match TRBD1. Trimming took 8 bases from V and 0 from J; bases not matched to a gene: 6. The CDR3 covers 15 residues. Germline CDR1 is MNHNS and CDR2 is SASEGT. The CDR3 spells CASRDRPGSNQPQHF. The CDR3 bases are TGTGCCAGCCGGGACAGGCCAGGTAGCAATCAGCCCCAGCATTTT.

The J gene is TRBJ1-1, the V gene TRBV18, with a possible D match to TRBD1 (6 bases). The length of the CDR3 is 15 residues. The germline V and J ends were trimmed by 3 bases and 0 bases, with 11 bases remaining between them. In germline, CDR1 is KGHSH, CDR2 LQKENI. CDR3: CASSPRTELNTEAFF. The CDR3 region has the DNA TGTGCCAGCTCACCTCGGACAGAGTTGAACACTGAAGCTTTCTTT.

CDR3 in amino acids: CASSLGRTNYEQYF. CDR3 in DNA: TGCGCCAGCAGCTTGGGGCGGACAAACTACGAGCAGTACTTC. The chain is built from TRBV5-1 and TRBJ2-7; D possibly corresponds to TRBD1 (5 bases). This CDR3 has 14 residues. Germline CDR1 and CDR2: SGHRS and YFSETQ. The V end lost 0 bases, the J end lost 3 bases, and 10 bases lay between the germline ends.

The genes are TRBV19 and TRBJ1-4, with a possible D match to TRBD1 (5 bases). CDR3 length: 15 amino acids. From germline, CDR1 is LNHDA and CDR2 SQIVND (reference sequence). The V and J ends lost 8 bases and 8 bases respectively, with 21 bases between them. DNA of the CDR3: TGTGCCAGTGGAAAGGGAACAGGCCGGAACGAAAAACTGTTTTTT. Residues: CASGKGTGRNEKLFF.

This chain joins TRBV7-9 and TRBJ2-1; maybe TRBD2 (5 bases). The CDR3 totals 14 residues. Germline CDR1 is SEHNR and CDR2 is FQNEAQ (reference sequence). Trimming left V 11 bases short and J 1 base short, with 15 bases between. The CDR3 region is CAERAVESYNEQFF. The CDR3 nucleotides are TGTGCCGAGAGGGCCGTGGAATCCTACAATGAGCAGTTCTTC.

The chain carries TRBV27 and TRBJ2-2; perhaps TRBD1 as D (5 bases). CDR1 and CDR2 from the germline V gene are MNHEY and SMNVEV (reference sequence). The CDR3 sequence is 15 residues long. V was shortened by 4 bases and J by 0 bases, with 9 bases between the two germline ends. The CDR3 DNA reads as TGTGCCAGCAGTTCCCGACAGCCGAACACCGGGGAGCTGTTTTTT. Its protein product is CASSSRQPNTGELFF.

The chain couples TRBV18 to TRBJ2-7; 12 positions match TRBD1. This CDR3 is built from 14 residues. The trim removed 2 bases at V and 6 bases at J, leaving 2 bases unmatched. CDR1 is KGHSH, CDR2 LQKENI, per germline. CDR3 sequence (DNA): TGTGCCAGCTCACCAGGGACAGGGGGCCCCGAGCAGTACTTC. Residues: CASSPGTGGPEQYF.

To note about this clone: This sample includes further DNA sequences coding for the same CDR3. This chain connects TRBV18 to TRBJ1-3; 9 bases match TRBD1. In germline, CDR1 is KGHSH, CDR2 LQKENI. The CDR3 contains 15 residues. Germline trimming cut 6 bases from V and 1 base from J; bases unmatched to any gene: 4. Here the CDR3 reads CASSLQGASGNTIYF. CDR3 bases: TGTGCCAGCTCTCTACAGGGGGCTTCTGGAAACACCATATATTTT.

CDR3 DNA sequence: TGCGCCAGCAGCGCACAGGGGCTGACTGGGGCCAACGTCCTGACTTTC. Its translation: CASSAQGLTGANVLTF. This sequence joins TRBV5-1 and TRBJ2-6, with 7 bases fitting TRBD1. The CDR3 consists of 16 residues. Per germline, CDR1 SGHRS and CDR2 YFSETQ. The V and J ends lost 4 bases and 2 bases, in that order; junction bases with no gene match: 6.

This chain links TRBV7-6 with TRBJ2-7; TRBD2 is a possible D gene (5 bases). This CDR3 spans 12 amino acids. CDR1 is SGHVS, CDR2 FNYEAQ, per germline. Deletions cut 1 base from V and 6 bases from J, with 7 bases between. The DNA of the CDR3 is TGTGCCAGCAGCTTAGGCGGGTCCGAGCAGTACTTC. Amino acids: CASSLGGSEQYF.

This clone occurred a few times. V and J are TRBV5-1 and TRBJ2-3; TRBD1 is a possible D gene (5 bases). Trimming took off 0 bases at V and 0 bases at J, with 8 bases between the two ends. Germline V gives CDR1 SGHRS, CDR2 YFSETQ. The CDR3 contains 15 residues. DNA of the CDR3: TGCGCCAGCAGCTTGGAACAGGCTAGCACAGATACGCAGTATTTT. It specifies CASSLEQASTDTQYF.

The genes are TRBV25-1 and TRBJ2-7, with D perhaps matching TRBD2 (5 bases). This CDR3 is 12 amino acids long. CDR1 is MGHDK, CDR2 SYGVNS, per germline. V lost 1 base to trimming and J lost 7 bases, with 8 bases between them. The CDR3 nucleotides read TGTGCCAGCAGTGAATCAGGAGGAGAGCAGTACTTC. Its translation: CASSESGGEQYF.

This chain connects TRBV7-6 to TRBJ2-2, with D hard to call. Germline V gene sequence: CDR1 SGHVS, CDR2 FNYEAQ. This CDR3 contains 13 residues. Trimming removed 5 bases at V and 5 bases at J, with 9 bases between. The CDR3 protein is CASSDRRTGELFF. In nucleotides, the CDR3 is TGTGCCAGCAGCGACCGTCGTACCGGGGAGCTGTTTTTT.

This chain connects TRBV30 to TRBJ2-6; D possibly corresponds to TRBD2 (6 bases). The CDR3 contains 17 residues. With 6 bases removed from V and 0 bases from J, the gap between germline ends came to 18 bases. CDR1 GTSNPN and CDR2 SVGIG come from the germline V gene (reference sequence). The DNA of the CDR3 is TGTGCCTGCCGGAGGGGAAGCGGACTCTCTGGGGCCAACGTCCTGACTTTC. The encoded protein is CACRRGSGLSGANVLTF. Using reference TRBV30 and TRBJ2-6 for the parts outside the CDR3, the full variable domain is SQTIHQWPATLVQPVGSPLSLECTVEGTSNPNLYWYRQAAGRGLQLLFYSVGIGQISSEVPQNLSASRPQDRQFILSSKKLLLSDSGFYLCACRRGSGLSGANVLTFGAGSRLTVL.

This clone was counted between two and nine times. The V gene is TRBV6-1, the J gene TRBJ1-5; no firm D call. The length of the CDR3 is 14 residues. V was clipped by 4 bases and J by 7 bases, with 14 bases between them. Looked up from germline, CDR1 is MNHNS and CDR2 is SASEGT. Here the CDR3 DNA reads TGTGCCAGCAGTGGAATGGCAGTCATCCAGCCCCAGCATTTT. Translating gives CASSGMAVIQPQHF.

The chain employs TRBV19 and TRBJ2-5; 7 bases map to TRBD1. CDR3 length: 17 amino acids. V trimming: 3 bases; J trimming: 0 bases; junction bases outside the gene matches: 10. The germline CDR1 and CDR2 sequences are LNHDA and SQIVND (reference sequence). The CDR3 DNA follows: TGTGCCAGTAGTATTCGTTCCGGGACAGTGTACCAAGAGACCCAGTACTTC. It codes for CASSIRSGTVYQETQYF. The entire variable domain, with the rest obtained from reference TRBV19 and TRBJ2-5, is as follows: DGGITQSPKYLFRKEGQNVTLSCEQNLNHDAMYWYRQDPGQGLRLIYYSQIVNDFQKGDIAEGYSVSREKKESFPLTVTSAQKNPTAFYLCASSIRSGTVYQETQYFGPGTRLLVL.

By sample fraction, this clone is medium-sized. At the DNA level, this CDR3 is encoded by other sequences in the same sample as well. J is TRBJ2-3 and V is TRBV7-9; D perhaps matches TRBD2 (6 bases). The CDR3 sequence is 14 residues long. CDR1 is SEHNR, CDR2 FQNEAQ, per germline (reference sequence). V was cut by 1 base and J by 4 bases, with 9 bases left in between. The CDR3 nucleotides are TGTGCCAGCAGCTTAGAACTAGCCGCAGATACGCAGTATTTT. Residues: CASSLELAADTQYF.

CDR3 DNA: TGTGCCAGCAGCAACCCTGGAGGCCCTGATTGGAACGAGCAGTACTTC. This translates into CASSNPGGPDWNEQYF. The chain couples TRBV5-4 to TRBJ2-5, with D maybe TRBD2 (5 bases). The assigned J gene may be wrong: the sequence end matches TRBJ2-7 better. Germline V gene lookup returns CDR1 SGHNT and CDR2 YYREEE (reference sequence). CDR3 length: 16 residues.